This T cell receptor beta chain comes out of a study of shared clonotypes between healthy human individuals. Study summary: Researchers assigned three CD4 naive, three CD4 memory, two CD8 naive and one CD8 memory plate to each donor. General study results and limits: Non-shared clonotypes were found to have lower generation probabilities than the clonotypes that were shared by all four of the sorted-subset donors.

A word on this clone: The antigen remains unidentified.

The CD4+ fraction was divided into a CD45RA+ naive subset and a CD45RA-negative memory subset. Only in-frame clones appear in the TCRdb table, and some are missing; sequencing was by immunoSEQ multiplex PCR. The sample contains 2 million to 3 million clones, roughly 93% of which appear only once. Sequenced material: naive CD4+ T cells from PBMCs. Subset denoted: CD45RA+ positively selected. The source of this sequence is a man aged 18-30 years in good health. Some clones in this sample may be carry-over from other donors' samples.

CDR3 amino acids: CASSPNLPYERLSYEQYF. The CDR3 nucleotides read TGTGCCAGCAGCCCAAATCTTCCCTATGAGAGGCTCTCCTACGAGCAGTACTTC. The chain couples TRBV4-2 to TRBJ2-7; no reliable D call. The germline V gene encodes CDR1 LGHNA and CDR2 YNFKEQ. V lost 4 bases to trimming and J lost 0 bases, with 22 bases between them. This CDR3 has 18 residues.